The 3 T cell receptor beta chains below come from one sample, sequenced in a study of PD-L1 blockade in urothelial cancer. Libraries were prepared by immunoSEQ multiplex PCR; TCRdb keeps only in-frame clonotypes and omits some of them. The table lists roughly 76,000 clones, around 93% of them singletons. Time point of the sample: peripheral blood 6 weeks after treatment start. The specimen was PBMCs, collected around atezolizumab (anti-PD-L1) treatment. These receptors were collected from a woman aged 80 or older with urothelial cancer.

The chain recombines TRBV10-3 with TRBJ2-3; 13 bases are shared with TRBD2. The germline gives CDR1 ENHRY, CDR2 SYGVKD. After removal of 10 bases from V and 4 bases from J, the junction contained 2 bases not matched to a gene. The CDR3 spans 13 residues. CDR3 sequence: CATGLAGADTQYF. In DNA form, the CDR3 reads TGTGCCACCGGACTAGCGGGAGCAGATACGCAGTATTTT.

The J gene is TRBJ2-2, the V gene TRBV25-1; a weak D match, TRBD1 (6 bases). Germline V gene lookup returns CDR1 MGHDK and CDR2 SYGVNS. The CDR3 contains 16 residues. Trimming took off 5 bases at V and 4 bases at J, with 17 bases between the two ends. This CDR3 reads CASSKTGVLGTGELFF. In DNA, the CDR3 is TGTGCCAGCAGTAAGACAGGCGTTCTGGGCACCGGGGAGCTGTTTTTT.

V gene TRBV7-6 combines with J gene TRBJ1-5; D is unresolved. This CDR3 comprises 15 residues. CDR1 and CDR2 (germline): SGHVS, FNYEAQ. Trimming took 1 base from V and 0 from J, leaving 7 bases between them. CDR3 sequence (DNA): TGTGCCAGCAGCTTAGATCAGAATAGCAATCAGCCCCAGCATTTT. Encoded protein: CASSLDQNSNQPQHF.